This entry is about one T cell receptor beta chain. Its antigen is not known. Primers: 60 Vbeta forward and 13 Jbeta reverse. Clones were sequenced by immunoSEQ multiplex PCR, and TCRdb holds only the in-frame ones, with some missing. The profile shows around 140,000 clones, 79% of them singletons. The data were taken from a study of cytomegalovirus exposure and HLA in healthy donors. Each donor was healthy, and each was a bone marrow donor. Germline V lookup: CDR1 SGHKS, CDR2 YYEKEE (reference sequence). The CDR3 loop spans 15 amino acids. With 4 bases clipped from V and 6 bases from J, the junction kept 13 bases outside the gene matches. Whole-study findings and limits: Fewer N-insertions than the approximately 680-donor mean were reportedly shown by an Asian-associated ancestry cluster in a later analysis. In vitro, three CMV-associated chains proved specific for CMV antigens. Per published accounts, TCR beta sequences correctly predicted the HLA-A and HLA-B alleles of most subjects.

Material: PBMCs. The clonotype was recovered from a male donor in good health and CMV-seronegative. V is TRBV5-5 and J is TRBJ2-7; TRBD1 aligns across 7 bases. CDR3 amino acids: CASSPGQAQNREQYF. Written as DNA, the CDR3 is TGTGCCAGCAGCCCAGGACAGGCTCAGAATCGCGAGCAGTACTTC.